This T cell receptor beta chain was observed in a study of blood T cell repertoires in COVID-19. The overall study: Acute-phase and convalescent COVID-19 samples originated in the United States, Italy and Spain. T cells, B-cell-depleted T cells, or PBMCs supplied cDNA or gDNA.

Participants were aged roughly 18 to 89 years, lived in 24 US areas, and enrolled virtually. Cohort placement rested on clinical history that participants reported themselves. TCRdb's copy holds only in-frame clones and misses some; the assay was immunoSEQ multiplex PCR. The table includes a few hundred thousand clones, approximately 80% detected once. The clonotype was recovered from a young man with acute COVID-19. Specimen: PBMCs or T cells enriched from blood (not recorded which).

For the CDR3, the DNA is TGCGCCAGCAGCTTGATGGGGCGCGTTCTGGGCTACACCTTC. It translates to CASSLMGRVLGYTF. The chain links TRBV5-1 to TRBJ1-2; D possibly corresponds to TRBD1 (5 bases). Germline lookup yields CDR1 SGHRS and CDR2 YFSETQ. The CDR3 length is 14 residues. Deletions cut 1 base from V and 8 bases from J, with 15 bases between.